This TCR beta chain was recorded in a study of blood T cell repertoires in COVID-19. Turning to the study itself: In each case, the material was cDNA or gDNA derived from T cells, B-cell-depleted T cells, or PBMCs.

Germline V lookup: CDR1 WNHNN, CDR2 SYGVQD (reference sequence). The ends were cut back, 4 bases at V and 2 bases at J, with 15 bases in the middle. The CDR3 is 16 amino acids. In the original workflow: Amplification of reference gene primers provided the estimated nucleated cell counts. Measured with immunoSEQ multiplex PCR; TCRdb has only the in-frame clones, and not every one. That table supplies the V and J calls and clone size; D and trimming were determined from the DNA. Of approximately 150,000 clones listed, roughly 87% are singletons. Participants were placed into cohorts based on the clinical history they reported. This clone was found a few times.

V is TRBV10-1 and J is TRBJ1-5; D possibly corresponds to TRBD1 (5 bases). This TCR was recovered from a human donor with acute COVID-19. The donor label of this sample is uncertain. The sample consisted of PBMCs or T cells enriched from blood (not recorded which). CDR3 DNA sequence: TGCGCCAGCAGTGGGGGGGAGCTTGTGGGCAATCAGCCCCAGCATTTT. As protein: CASSGGELVGNQPQHF.